The T cell receptor beta chain described here comes from a study of T cell clusters in autoimmune cytopenias. In terms of frequency, this clonotype is medium-sized. Its antigen is not identified. Multiplex touch-down PCR amplified TRB using TRB-A and TRB-B pools in one tube. After re-calling the multiplex PCR reads, TCRdb lists one entry per CDR3 protein, DNA absent. The listing contains 11,000 or so distinct CDR3 sequences. General study findings and limits: Clustering suggested that physiological T cell clusters were missing in primary autoimmune cytopenia patients. No cluster-lack signature appeared between secondary cytopenia and chronic lymphocytic leukemia patients, apparently due to lymphoma masking.

TRB amplification used approximately 0.25 ug of peripheral blood genomic DNA. The same sample was also studied in work on T cell repertoires in aging, cancer and after chemotherapy. From that study: In healthy donors, age-related TCR diversity loss mainly reflected lost richness.

The sequence was obtained from a human donor in good health. Material: peripheral blood.

CDR3: CASSIGGQVNQPQHF. The V gene is TRBV19, the J gene TRBJ1-5; there is no DNA to check the TCRdb D call of TRBD1. The CDR3 sequence is 15 residues long. Germline CDR1 and CDR2: LNHDA and SQIVND (reference sequence). Full variable domain (rest looked up from reference TRBV19 and TRBJ1-5): DGGITQSPKYLFRKEGQNVTLSCEQNLNHDAMYWYRQDPGQGLRLIYYSQIVNDFQKGDIAEGYSVSREKKESFPLTVTSAQKNPTAFYLCASSIGGQVNQPQHFGDGTRLSIL.